This TCR beta chain was found in a study of T cells after yellow fever vaccination. TCRdb re-called the 5' RACE reads with MiXCR, one entry per CDR3 protein. The sample carries more than 95,000 distinct CDR3 sequences, about 7.8% recorded once. CDR1 and CDR2 (germline): SGHRS, YFSETQ. This CDR3 comprises 15 residues. Trimming pared 3 bases from V and 2 bases from J, leaving 9 bases between. There are a few counts of this clonotype. This specimen consisted of CD4+ T cells sorted from PBMCs, obtained 35 to 50 days after the first yellow fever vaccination. The gene calls are TRBV5-1 and TRBJ2-6; D perhaps matches TRBD1 (5 bases). This receptor was obtained from a young man who received the YFV17D yellow fever vaccine. CDR3 sequence reads: CASSSRVPGANVLTF. The CDR3 nucleotides read TGCGCCAGCAGCTCCAGGGTCCCTGGGGCCAACGTCCTGACTTTC.